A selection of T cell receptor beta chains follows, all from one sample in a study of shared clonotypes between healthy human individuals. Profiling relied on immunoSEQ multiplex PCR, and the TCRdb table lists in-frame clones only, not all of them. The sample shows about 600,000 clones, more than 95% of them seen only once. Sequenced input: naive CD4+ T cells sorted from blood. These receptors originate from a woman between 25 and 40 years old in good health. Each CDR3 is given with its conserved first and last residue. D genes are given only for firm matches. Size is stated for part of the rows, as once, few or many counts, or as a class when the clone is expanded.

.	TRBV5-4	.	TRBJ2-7	CASSLSLGGAYEQYF	TGTGCCAGCAGCTTGTCCCTTGGGGGCGCCTACGAGCAGTACTTC
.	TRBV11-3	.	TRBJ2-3	CASSFSLRDTQYF	TGTGCCAGCAGCTTTAGTTTGCGAGATACGCAGTATTTT
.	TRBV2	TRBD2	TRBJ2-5	CASTKITSGKETQYF	TGTGCCAGCACTAAAATCACTAGCGGCAAAGAGACCCAGTACTTC
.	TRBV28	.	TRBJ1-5	CASINTGHTQPQHF	TGTGCCAGCATTAATACAGGTCATACTCAGCCCCAGCATTTT
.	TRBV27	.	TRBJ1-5	CASSLQGIGPQHF	TGTGCCAGCAGTTTACAGGGAATTGGGCCCCAGCATTTT
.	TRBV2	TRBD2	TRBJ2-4	CASRESLAGGKNIQYF	TGTGCCAGCAGGGAGTCTCTAGCGGGAGGCAAAAACATTCAGTACTTC
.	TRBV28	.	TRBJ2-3	CASSSDRIPPDTQYF	TGTGCCAGCAGTTCAGACAGGATACCTCCAGATACGCAGTATTTT
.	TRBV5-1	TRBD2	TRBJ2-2	CASSFQLAPTGELFF	TGCGCCAGCAGCTTTCAACTAGCGCCCACCGGGGAGCTGTTTTTT
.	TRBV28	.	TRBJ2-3	CASSFVQGRARQYF	TGTGCCAGCAGTTTTGTGCAGGGGCGGGCGCGGCAGTATTTT
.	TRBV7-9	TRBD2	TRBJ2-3	CASSPPGLGGTDTQYF	TGTGCCAGCAGCCCCCCGGGACTAGGTGGTACAGATACGCAGTATTTT
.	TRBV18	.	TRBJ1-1	CASSKGSTEAFF	TGTGCCAGCTCAAAGGGTAGCACTGAAGCTTTCTTT
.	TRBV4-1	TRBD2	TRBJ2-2	CASSRLAGGADTGELFF	TGCGCCAGCAGCCGGCTAGCGGGGGGCGCGGACACCGGGGAGCTGTTTTTT
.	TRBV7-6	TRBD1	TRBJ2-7	CASSFSGQGVYEQYF	TGTGCCAGCAGCTTCTCTGGCCAGGGGGTCTACGAGCAGTACTTC
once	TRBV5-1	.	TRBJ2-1	CASSLPGSGYNEQFF	TGCGCCAGCAGCTTGCCGGGGTCGGGCTACAATGAGCAGTTCTTC
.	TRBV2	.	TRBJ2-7	CASSAGRTGQYF	TGTGCCAGCAGTGCGGGACGGACTGGGCAGTACTTC
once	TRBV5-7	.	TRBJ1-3	CATGFRDTFSGNTIYF	TGTGCCACCGGTTTCCGGGACACGTTCTCTGGAAACACCATATATTTT
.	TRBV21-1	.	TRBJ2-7	CASSPKEIKRGDAYEQYF	TGTGCCAGCAGCCCAAAAGAAATTAAGAGAGGGGACGCCTACGAGCAGTACTTC
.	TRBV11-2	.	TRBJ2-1	CASSLRDTNEQFF	TGTGCCAGCAGCTTAAGGGACACCAATGAGCAGTTCTTC
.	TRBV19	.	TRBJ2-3	CASSIRDSSDTQYF	TGTGCCAGTAGTATCCGGGACTCATCAGATACGCAGTATTTT
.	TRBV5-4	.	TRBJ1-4	CASSLFGGIDEKLFF	TGTGCCAGCAGCTTGTTCGGGGGAATCGATGAAAAACTGTTTTTT
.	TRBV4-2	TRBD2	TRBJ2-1	CASSQELAGGREQFF	TGTGCCAGCAGCCAAGAACTAGCGGGAGGACGTGAGCAGTTCTTC
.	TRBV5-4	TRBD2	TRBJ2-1	CASSLLGALAANEQFF	TGTGCCAGCAGCTTGTTAGGGGCCCTAGCGGCAAATGAGCAGTTCTTC
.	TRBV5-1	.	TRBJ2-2	CASSSVGNTTGELFF	TGCGCCAGCAGCTCAGTGGGGAATACTACCGGGGAGCTGTTTTTT
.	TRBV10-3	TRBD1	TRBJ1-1	CAIRTKLEGAFDTEAFF	TGTGCCATCAGAACAAAGCTTGAGGGGGCGTTTGACACTGAAGCTTTCTTT
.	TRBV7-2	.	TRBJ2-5	CASSFVRQETQYF	TGTGCCAGCAGCTTCGTCAGGCAAGAGACCCAGTACTTC
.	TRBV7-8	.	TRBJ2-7	CASSLGPGFEQYF	TGTGCCAGCAGCTTAGGCCCCGGGTTCGAGCAGTACTTC
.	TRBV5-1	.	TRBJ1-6	CASSLDNSNSPLHF	TGCGCCAGCAGCTTGGATAACAGTAATTCACCCCTCCACTTT
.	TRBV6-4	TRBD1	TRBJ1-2	CASRETGMANYGYTF	TGTGCCAGCAGGGAGACAGGGATGGCTAACTATGGCTACACCTTC
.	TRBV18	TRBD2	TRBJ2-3	CASSPGLAGGTSTDTQYF	TGTGCCAGCTCACCGGGACTAGCGGGAGGGACGAGCACAGATACGCAGTATTTT
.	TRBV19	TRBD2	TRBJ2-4	CASSNGGSNIQYF	TGTGCCAGTAGTAACGGCGGGAGTAACATTCAGTACTTC
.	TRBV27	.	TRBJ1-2	CASSSTGKGYTF	TGTGCCAGCAGTTCAACAGGGAAGGGCTACACCTTC
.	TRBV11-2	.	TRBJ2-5	CASSLDRAGSETQYF	TGTGCCAGCAGCTTAGATAGGGCAGGGAGTGAGACCCAGTACTTC
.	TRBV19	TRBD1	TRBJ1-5	CASTPGQVHSNQPQHF	TGTGCCAGTACCCCGGGACAGGTCCATAGCAATCAGCCCCAGCATTTT
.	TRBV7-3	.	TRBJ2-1	CASSPQGLGNEQFF	TGTGCCAGCAGCCCGCAGGGGTTGGGCAATGAGCAGTTCTTC
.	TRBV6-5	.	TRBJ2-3	CASGRATSTDTQYF	TGTGCCAGCGGTCGCGCTACTAGCACAGATACGCAGTATTTT
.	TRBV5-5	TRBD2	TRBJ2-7	CASSHLAGEVYEQYF	TGTGCCAGCAGCCACCTAGCGGGAGAAGTTTACGAGCAGTACTTC
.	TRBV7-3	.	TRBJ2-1	CASSLIQGHRKGGEQFF	TGTGCCAGCAGCTTAATACAGGGACACCGAAAGGGTGGTGAGCAGTTCTTC
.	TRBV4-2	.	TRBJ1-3	CASSQSGLNSGNTIYF	TGTGCCAGCAGCCAATCCGGGCTCAACTCTGGAAACACCATATATTTT
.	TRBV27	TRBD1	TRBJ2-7	CASSLIPGRDRGDLDF	TGTGCCAGCAGTTTAATTCCGGGCCGGGACAGGGGAGATTTGGACTTC
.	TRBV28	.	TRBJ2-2	CASRGQPTGELFF	TGTGCCAGCAGAGGACAGCCCACCGGGGAGCTGTTTTTT